One and the same sample provided the 14 T cell receptor beta chains below, sequenced in a study of CD8+CD57+ T cells in acquired aplastic anemia. TCR beta VDJ combinations and CDR3 sequences were profiled from genomic DNA. One entry per CDR3 protein, called by TCRdb with MiXCR from the reads. Of about 420,000 distinct CDR3 sequences listed, 65% to 75% are singletons. Sequenced: sorted CD4+, CD8+, or CD8+CD57+ T cells (not recorded which) from PBMCs. The receptor set was obtained from a human donor in good health, serving as a control.

This chain links TRBV18 with TRBJ1-1; tentative D call: TRBD1 (5 bases). This CDR3 is built from 13 residues. The V gene's germline CDR1 is KGHSH and CDR2 LQKENI. Trimming took 0 bases from V and 5 from J, leaving 7 bases between them. CDR3 loop: CASSPPRGTEAFF. The CDR3 DNA is TGTGCCAGCTCACCACCGCGGGGGACTGAAGCTTTCTTT.

Regarding this clonotype: The conserved phenylalanine or tryptophan normally closing the CDR3 is absent here, so this likely arose from a read error. Because the CDR3's place on the DNA is in doubt, the DNA is left out and the CDR3 is given as listed by TCRdb. The V and J genes are TRBV15 and TRBJ2-5; the table's D call TRBD2 went unverified against the DNA. The germline CDR1 and CDR2 sequences are LNHNV and YYDKDF (reference sequence). With termini counted, the CDR3 has 15 amino acids. CDR3 region: CASSRRLAGDFGQGI.

Turning to this clonotype: One junction end does not reproduce the germline sequence, and a read error may be involved. V usage is TRBV10-3 and J usage is TRBJ2-3; no reliable D call. Germline V gene data show CDR1 as ENHRY and CDR2 as SYGVKD. The CDR3 contains 13 residues. CDR3 DNA: TGTGCCAGCAGTGAATCGTACACAGATAAGCAGTATTTT. Its protein product is CASSESYTDKQYF.

Points on this clonotype: A junction end diverges from the germline sequence, so it may reflect a read error. The chain has TRBV7-6 and TRBJ2-1, with 8 bases that match TRBD1. Germline assignment: CDR1 SGHVS and CDR2 FNYEAQ. The CDR3 runs to 14 residues. DNA of the CDR3: TGTGCTAGCAGCTTGCAGGGGGCCAACAATGAGCAGTTCTTC. Residues: CASSLQGANNEQFF.

This chain connects TRBV5-5 to TRBJ1-1; D uncertain. Trimming removed 4 bases from V and 3 bases from J, with 10 bases in between. CDR3 size: 13 residues. Per germline, CDR1 SGHKS and CDR2 YYEKEE (reference sequence). The CDR3 loop reads CASSTSRDTEAFF. The CDR3 nucleotides are TGTGCCAGCAGCACCTCTCGGGACACTGAAGCTTTCTTT.

J is TRBJ2-7 and V is TRBV4-3, with 8 bases matching TRBD1. The V gene end was trimmed by 2 bases and the J gene end by 2 bases; junction bases not matched to a gene: 2. CDR1 is LGHNA and CDR2 is YSLEER in the germline V gene. The CDR3 length is 14 residues. The CDR3: CASSQSDRAYEQYF. The CDR3 nucleotides read TGCGCCAGCAGCCAATCGGACAGGGCCTACGAGCAGTACTTC.

This clonotype was seen more than once but under ten times. This may be a read error, as it is one base from a much larger clone. The gene calls are TRBV20-1 and TRBJ1-6, with D unresolved. Looked up from germline, CDR1 is DFQATT and CDR2 is SNEGSKA (reference sequence). This CDR3 is 15 amino acids long. V gave up 5 bases and J gave up 5 bases, with 16 bases separating them. The CDR3 nucleotides read TGCAGTGCTGGCCCCCGGGGTTCCCATAATTCACCCCTCCACTTT. The encoded protein is CSAGPRGSHNSPLHF.

As regards this clonotype: A much larger clone differs from this one at a single base, so this may be a read error. This chain uses TRBV3-2 with TRBJ1-2; the table's D call of TRBD1 was not tested on the DNA. TRBV3-2 is a recognized pseudogene. CDR3 length: 16 residues. Written as DNA, the CDR3 is TGTGCCAGCAGCCGAGGTCCAGGGTTGAATGACTATGGCTACACCTTC. This codes for CASSRGPGLNDYGYTF.

The chain has TRBV6-2 or TRBV6-3 and TRBJ2-7, with D perhaps TRBD1 (6 bases). The CDR3 runs to 15 residues. V lost 8 bases and J 6 bases, leaving 23 bases between the germline ends. CDR1 and CDR2 (germline): MNHEY, SVGEGT. CDR3 sequence (DNA): TGTGCCAGCCGAGTCCGACAGACAGGAAGCCCCGAGCAGTACTTC. This gives the protein CASRVRQTGSPEQYF.

Turning to this clonotype: The junction shows a germline mismatch at one end, possibly a read error. This sequence joins TRBV7-8 and TRBJ2-2, with TRBD2 matching 7 bases. The CDR3 extends over 15 amino acids. The germline V gene has CDR1 SGHVS and CDR2 FQNEAQ. CDR3 DNA sequence: TGTGCCACCAGCACGGAAGTAGGGAGGGACGGGGAGCTGTTTTTT. Encoded protein: CATSTEVGRDGELFF. Together with reference TRBV7-8 and TRBJ2-2, the CDR3 gives the full variable domain: GAGVSQSPRYKVAKRGQDVALRCDPISGHVSLFWYQQALGQGPEFLTYFQNEAQLDKSGLPSDRFFAERPEGSVSTLKIQRTQQEDSAVYLCATSTEVGRDGELFFGEGSRLTVL.

Details on this clonotype: A read error is possible here, since a much larger clone lies one base away. CDR3 amino acids: CASSQTRQETQHF. The CDR3 bases are TGCGCCAGCAGCCAGACTAGACAAGAGACCCAGCACTTC. This chain uses TRBV4-3 with TRBJ2-5; a possible D gene is TRBD2 (6 bases). Germline CDR1 and CDR2: LGHNA and YSLEER. The CDR3 spans 13 residues.

The chain carries TRBV2 and TRBJ1-5; 7 bases agree with TRBD1. The length of the CDR3 is 12 residues. V was clipped by 8 bases and J by 3 bases; unmatched bases: 1. Per the germline V gene, CDR1 is SNHLY and CDR2 is FYNNEI. The CDR3 region is CASGTDNQPQHF. For the CDR3, the DNA is TGTGCCAGCGGGACAGACAATCAGCCCCAGCATTTT.

The chain joins TRBV2 to TRBJ2-6; perhaps TRBD1 as D (5 bases). The V and J ends lost 7 bases and 0 bases respectively, with 10 bases between them. The CDR3 contains 15 residues. Germline loops: CDR1 SNHLY, CDR2 FYNNEI. CDR3 bases: TGTGCCAGCACAGGCAGGGCCTCTGGGGCCAACGTCCTGACTTTC. It yields the protein CASTGRASGANVLTF.

This chain connects TRBV7-9 to TRBJ2-7, with 7 bases lining up with TRBD1. This CDR3 has 12 amino acids. Germline-derived CDR1 and CDR2 are SEHNR and FQNEAQ (reference sequence). The J segment lost 6 bases and the V segment lost 4 bases, leaving 3 bases of the junction unmatched. The DNA of the CDR3 is TGTGCCAGCAGCTCCGACAGGGCCGAGCAGTACTTC. This sequence encodes CASSSDRAEQYF.